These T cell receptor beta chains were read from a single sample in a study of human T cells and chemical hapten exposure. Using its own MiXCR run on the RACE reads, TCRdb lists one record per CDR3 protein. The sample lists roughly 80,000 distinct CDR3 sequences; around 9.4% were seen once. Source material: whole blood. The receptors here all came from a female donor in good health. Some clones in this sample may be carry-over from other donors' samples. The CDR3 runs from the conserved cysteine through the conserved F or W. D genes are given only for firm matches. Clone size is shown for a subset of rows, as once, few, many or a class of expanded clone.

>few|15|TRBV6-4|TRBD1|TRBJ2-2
CASRKTGTGTGELFF
TGTGCCAGCAGGAAGACAGGGACGGGGACCGGGGAGCTGTTTTTT
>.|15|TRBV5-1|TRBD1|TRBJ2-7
CASSSKRTGIYEQYF
TGCGCCAGCAGTTCCAAAAGGACAGGGATCTACGAGCAGTACTTC
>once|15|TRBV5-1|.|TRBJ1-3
CASSLVAGPGNTIYF
TGCGCCAGCAGCTTGGTAGCGGGGCCTGGAAACACCATATATTTT
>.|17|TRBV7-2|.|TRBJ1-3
CVSSQRYSLSDGNTIYF
TGTGTCAGCAGCCAACGATACTCTTTAAGTGACGGAAACACCATATATTTT
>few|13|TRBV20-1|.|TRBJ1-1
CSARKELSTEAFF
TGCAGTGCTAGAAAGGAGTTGAGCACTGAAGCTTTCTTT
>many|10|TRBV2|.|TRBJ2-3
CATLTDTQYF
TGTGCCACTCTCACAGATACGCAGTATTTT
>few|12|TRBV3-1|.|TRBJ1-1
CASRGYDTEAFF
TGTGCCAGCAGGGGGTACGACACTGAAGCTTTCTTT
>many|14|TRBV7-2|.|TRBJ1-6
CASSGFQPGEALHF
TGTGCCAGCAGCGGATTTCAACCGGGGGAGGCCCTCCACTTT
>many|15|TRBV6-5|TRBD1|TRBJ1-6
CASSLLGQGESPLHF
TGTGCCAGCAGTTTGTTGGGACAGGGAGAGTCACCCCTCCACTTT
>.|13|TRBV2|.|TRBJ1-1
CASKAGENTEAFF
TGTGCCAGCAAGGCGGGGGAGAACACTGAAGCTTTCTTT
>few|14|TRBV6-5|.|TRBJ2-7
CASSYSGGRREQYF
TGTGCCAGCAGTTACTCGGGGGGGCGCCGGGAGCAGTACTTC
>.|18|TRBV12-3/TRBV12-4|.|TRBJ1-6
CASTPLGTENSYNSPLHF
TGTGCCAGCACCCCTCTTGGGACTGAAAACAGCTATAATTCACCCCTCCACTTT
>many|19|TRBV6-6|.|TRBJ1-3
CASSYSTAVGPSSGNTIYF
TGTGCCAGCAGTTACTCTACGGCGGTTGGTCCGAGCTCTGGAAACACCATATATTTT
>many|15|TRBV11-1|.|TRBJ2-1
CASSLDRKPYNEQFF
TGTGCCAGCAGCTTAGACAGGAAACCCTACAATGAGCAGTTCTTC
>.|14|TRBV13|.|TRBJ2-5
CASSNRTYQETQYF
TGTGCCAGCAGCAACCGGACATACCAAGAGACCCAGTACTTC
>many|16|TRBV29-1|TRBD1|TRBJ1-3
CSVERGTGVPGNTIYF
TGCAGCGTTGAAAGGGGGACAGGGGTTCCTGGAAACACCATATATTTT
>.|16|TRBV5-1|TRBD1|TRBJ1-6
CASRPGYRGKNSPLHF
TGCGCCAGCAGACCAGGGTACAGGGGGAAAAATTCACCCCTCCACTTT
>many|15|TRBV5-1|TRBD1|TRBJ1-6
CASSPEPGQGLPLHF
TGCGCCAGCAGCCCCGAGCCGGGACAGGGGTTGCCCCTCCACTTT
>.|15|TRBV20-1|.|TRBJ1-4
CSARDLLSSNEKLFF
TGCAGTGCTAGAGATCTTTTGTCCAGTAATGAAAAACTGTTTTTT
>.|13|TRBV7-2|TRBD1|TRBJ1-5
CASSTGGVQPQHF
TGTGCCAGCAGCACAGGGGGGGTACAGCCCCAGCATTTT
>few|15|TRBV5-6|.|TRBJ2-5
CASSFGRGRQETQYF
TGTGCCAGCAGCTTTGGAAGGGGGAGGCAAGAGACCCAGTACTTC
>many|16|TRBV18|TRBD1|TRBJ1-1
CASSQSQGGIISEAFF
TGTGCCAGCTCACAATCACAGGGGGGGATAATCTCTGAAGCTTTCTTT
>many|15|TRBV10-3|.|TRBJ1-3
CAIRTQRDSGNTIYF
TGTGCCATCAGGACCCAAAGGGACTCTGGAAACACCATATATTTT
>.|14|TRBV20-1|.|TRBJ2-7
CSARPPDRSYEQYF
TGCAGTGCTAGACCTCCCGACAGATCCTACGAGCAGTACTTC
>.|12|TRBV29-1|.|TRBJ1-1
CSVDETGGQAFF
TGCAGCGTTGACGAGACCGGTGGACAGGCTTTCTTT
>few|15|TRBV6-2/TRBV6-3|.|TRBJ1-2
CASSHQDTYSYGYTF
TGTGCCAGCAGCCACCAGGACACTTATTCCTATGGCTACACCTTC